The rows below give T cell receptor beta chains drawn from one sample of a study of cytomegalovirus exposure and HLA in healthy donors. The protocol was immunoSEQ multiplex PCR, while the TCRdb copy is restricted to in-frame clones and leaves out a portion. The sample has some 200,000 clones, around 86% seen once. The material sequenced was PBMCs. The receptors derive from a man aged 50-59 years in good health and CMV-seronegative. Both conserved end residues are part of each CDR3. Each record gives: V gene, CDR3 length, clone size, D gene, J gene, CDR3 DNA, CDR3 protein. D genes are given only for firm matches. Only some rows state a clone size, as once, few, many or a class for expanded clones.

v_gene: TRBV18; len: 12; abundance: .; d_gene: TRBD1; j_gene: TRBJ2-7; CDR3nt: TGTGCCAGCTCGCCAAACAGGGGCGAGCAGTACTTC; CDR3aa: CASSPNRGEQYF
v_gene: TRBV18; len: 14; abundance: .; d_gene: TRBD1; j_gene: TRBJ2-2; CDR3nt: TGTGCCAGCTCGGGACAGGAGAACACCGGGGAGCTGTTTTTT; CDR3aa: CASSGQENTGELFF
v_gene: TRBV19; len: 16; abundance: .; d_gene: TRBD1; j_gene: TRBJ1-1; CDR3nt: TGTGCCAGTAGTCCGATCGACAGGGGGCCTGGCACTGAAGCTTTCTTT; CDR3aa: CASSPIDRGPGTEAFF
v_gene: TRBV5-3; len: 18; abundance: .; d_gene: .; j_gene: TRBJ2-3; CDR3nt: TGTGCCAGAAGCTTTTGCCGGTGGGCGGGACCATACACAGATACGCAGTATTTT; CDR3aa: CARSFCRWAGPYTDTQYF
v_gene: TRBV7-2; len: 13; abundance: .; d_gene: .; j_gene: TRBJ2-2; CDR3nt: TGTGCCAGCAGCTCGGACTTCCCCGGGGAGCTGTTTTTT; CDR3aa: CASSSDFPGELFF
v_gene: TRBV4-1; len: 17; abundance: .; d_gene: TRBD1; j_gene: TRBJ1-1; CDR3nt: TGCGCCAGCAGCCACTCCGGGGGCGGACAGGGTGGAACTGAAGCTTTCTTT; CDR3aa: CASSHSGGGQGGTEAFF
v_gene: TRBV6-5; len: 15; abundance: .; d_gene: TRBD1; j_gene: TRBJ1-6; CDR3nt: TGTGCCAGCAGTAAAGGGACAGCCAAAAATTCACCCCTCCACTTT; CDR3aa: CASSKGTAKNSPLHF
v_gene: TRBV11-2; len: 15; abundance: .; d_gene: .; j_gene: TRBJ1-5; CDR3nt: TGTGCCAGCAGCTTAGGGAGCTGGGGGGATCAGCCCCAGCATTTT; CDR3aa: CASSLGSWGDQPQHF
v_gene: TRBV28; len: 12; abundance: .; d_gene: TRBD1; j_gene: TRBJ1-1; CDR3nt: TGTGCCATCCAGACAGGGGACACTGAAGCTTTCTTT; CDR3aa: CAIQTGDTEAFF
v_gene: TRBV7-9; len: 15; abundance: few; d_gene: .; j_gene: TRBJ1-1; CDR3nt: TGTGCCAGCAGCTTAAATATCGCGGTCAACACTGAAGCTTTCTTT; CDR3aa: CASSLNIAVNTEAFF
v_gene: TRBV19; len: 15; abundance: .; d_gene: .; j_gene: TRBJ2-1; CDR3nt: TGTGCCAGTAGTTCCCTGGGTGCGGGTCCGAATGAGCAGTTCTTC; CDR3aa: CASSSLGAGPNEQFF
v_gene: TRBV6-5; len: 16; abundance: .; d_gene: TRBD2; j_gene: TRBJ2-7; CDR3nt: TGTGCCAGCAGTTCCCTTAGCGGGGGACTCCCTAGGGAGCAGTACTTC; CDR3aa: CASSSLSGGLPREQYF
v_gene: TRBV5-4; len: 16; abundance: .; d_gene: .; j_gene: TRBJ2-7; CDR3nt: TGTGCCAGCAGCTTGGCGGTGCGTAGGAGCTCCTACGAGCAGTACTTC; CDR3aa: CASSLAVRRSSYEQYF
v_gene: TRBV27; len: 20; abundance: .; d_gene: .; j_gene: TRBJ1-1; CDR3nt: TGTGCCAGCAGTCCCAACGACCCCTTTAACAGGGTTCGTAGGAACACTGAAGCTTTCTTT; CDR3aa: CASSPNDPFNRVRRNTEAFF